This TCR beta chain appears in the sequencing data of a study of cytomegalovirus exposure and HLA in healthy donors. General study findings and limits: Analysis was performed later, and it showed HLA-associated TCR beta chains to be more clonally expanded than equally common others. Excluded: some indistinguishable V segments such as TRBV6-2 and TRBV6-3.

PCR primers comprised 60 Vbeta and 13 Jbeta primers. The protocol was immunoSEQ multiplex PCR, while the TCRdb copy is restricted to in-frame clones and leaves out a portion. The data show almost 80,000 clones, with roughly two thirds seen just once and 5.5% to 8% held by the top ten. Germline V gene lookup returns CDR1 SGHRS and CDR2 YFSETQ. With V trimmed by 4 bases and J by 7 bases, 11 bases remained unmatched. The CDR3 is made up of 16 amino acids. Points on this clone: Its target is unknown.

The specimen was PBMCs. The receptor's source is a woman aged 45 to 65 in good health and CMV-seropositive. The chain uses TRBV5-1 and TRBJ2-7; 13 bases match TRBD2. CDR3 DNA sequence: TGCGCCAGCAGCGTGGCCGGGACTAGCGGGGCAGGTGAGCAGTACGTC. Translated: CASSVAGTSGAGEQYV.